This TCR beta chain was captured in a study of cytomegalovirus exposure and HLA in healthy donors. Study outcomes and limitations: The study listed 150 to 200 cytomegalovirus-associated TCR beta chains. Testing in vitro showed a few CMV-associated chains specific for CMV antigens. One cluster of highly shared sequence variants probably arose as a sequencing artifact.

The CDR3 loop spans 14 amino acids. The germline V gene has CDR1 SNHLY and CDR2 FYNNEI. Trimming took off 4 bases at V and 6 bases at J, with 13 bases between the two ends. On this clone itself: Antigen unknown.

60 Vbeta and 13 Jbeta primers were used in PCR. Authors' methods: In a later analysis, roughly 10 million of around 75 million unique beta chains occurred in at least two donors. TCRdb keeps only in-frame clones here, not all; method: immunoSEQ multiplex PCR. V and J calls plus clone size are reproduced from that table; the DNA served to infer D and trimming. The sample shows over 200,000 clones, roughly 80% of them seen only once. The source of this sequence is a male donor in good health and CMV-seronegative. The chain uses TRBV2 and TRBJ1-5; D ambiguous. Sequenced: PBMCs. This chain's CDR3 is CASSGETNFQPQHF. As DNA, the CDR3 is TGTGCCAGCAGTGGGGAGACAAATTTTCAGCCCCAGCATTTT.